Listed below are T cell receptor beta chains from one sample, sequenced in a study of cytomegalovirus exposure and HLA in healthy donors. The method was immunoSEQ multiplex PCR; TCRdb's version includes in-frame clones alone and lacks a portion of them. The sample shows over 200,000 clones, around 90% of them seen only once. Material for sequencing was PBMCs. These receptors all stem from a woman between 18 and 29 years old in good health and CMV-seronegative. Both conserved end residues are part of each CDR3. A D gene is named only where the DNA matches it firmly. Clone size is not always given. Where it is, it says once, few, many or a class for expanded clones.

J gene: TRBJ2-2
D gene: .
V gene: TRBV5-1
clone size: .
CDR3 DNA: TGCGCCAGCAGCTTGTCTACGGGGCGGGGGAACACCGGGGAGCTGTTTTTT
CDR3 protein: CASSLSTGRGNTGELFF

J gene: TRBJ1-5
D gene: TRBD1
V gene: TRBV28
clone size: .
CDR3 DNA: TGTGCCAGCAACCCCCTTGAGGAGCATGGCACAGGGGGCGGGTATAGCAATCAGCCCCAGCATTTT
CDR3 protein: CASNPLEEHGTGGGYSNQPQHF

J gene: TRBJ2-5
D gene: .
V gene: TRBV5-1
clone size: .
CDR3 DNA: TGCGCCAGCAGCTCGGGATTGAGGGAGACCCAGTACTTC
CDR3 protein: CASSSGLRETQYF

J gene: TRBJ2-7
D gene: TRBD2
V gene: TRBV7-9
clone size: .
CDR3 DNA: TGTGCCAGCAGCGGACTAGCGGGCCGATCCTACGAGCAGTACTTC
CDR3 protein: CASSGLAGRSYEQYF

J gene: TRBJ1-3
D gene: TRBD1
V gene: TRBV2
clone size: .
CDR3 DNA: TGTGCCAGTGGAGTGACAGGGGTCTTTTCTGGAAACACCATATATTTT
CDR3 protein: CASGVTGVFSGNTIYF

J gene: TRBJ2-7
D gene: .
V gene: TRBV7-9
clone size: .
CDR3 DNA: TGTGCCAGCAGCTTGGAGGACGAGCAGTACTTC
CDR3 protein: CASSLEDEQYF

J gene: TRBJ2-7
D gene: .
V gene: TRBV19
clone size: .
CDR3 DNA: TGTGCCAGTAGTATGTTTTTCGGGTCCTCAACCTACGAGCAGTACTTC
CDR3 protein: CASSMFFGSSTYEQYF

J gene: TRBJ1-5
D gene: .
V gene: TRBV5-8
clone size: once
CDR3 DNA: TGTGCCAGCAGCTTACAGCAGAAGCCCCAGCATTTT
CDR3 protein: CASSLQQKPQHF

J gene: TRBJ1-1
D gene: TRBD1
V gene: TRBV27
clone size: .
CDR3 DNA: TGTGCCAGCAGTTTAGGGGTGACAGGGGTTCATGAAGCTTTCTTT
CDR3 protein: CASSLGVTGVHEAFF

J gene: TRBJ2-1
D gene: TRBD1
V gene: TRBV5-4
clone size: .
CDR3 DNA: TGTGCCAGCAGCTTGGAGGGACAGGGTCCAAGTGAGCAGTTCTTC
CDR3 protein: CASSLEGQGPSEQFF

J gene: TRBJ1-4
D gene: .
V gene: TRBV5-1
clone size: once
CDR3 DNA: TGCGCCAGCAGCTTGGCTAGGGGATCAACTAATGAAAAACTGTTTTTT
CDR3 protein: CASSLARGSTNEKLFF

J gene: TRBJ2-7
D gene: TRBD2
V gene: TRBV4-2
clone size: .
CDR3 DNA: TGTGCCAGCAGCCAAGAAATACAGCGGGAGCGGACCTACGAGCAGTACTTC
CDR3 protein: CASSQEIQRERTYEQYF